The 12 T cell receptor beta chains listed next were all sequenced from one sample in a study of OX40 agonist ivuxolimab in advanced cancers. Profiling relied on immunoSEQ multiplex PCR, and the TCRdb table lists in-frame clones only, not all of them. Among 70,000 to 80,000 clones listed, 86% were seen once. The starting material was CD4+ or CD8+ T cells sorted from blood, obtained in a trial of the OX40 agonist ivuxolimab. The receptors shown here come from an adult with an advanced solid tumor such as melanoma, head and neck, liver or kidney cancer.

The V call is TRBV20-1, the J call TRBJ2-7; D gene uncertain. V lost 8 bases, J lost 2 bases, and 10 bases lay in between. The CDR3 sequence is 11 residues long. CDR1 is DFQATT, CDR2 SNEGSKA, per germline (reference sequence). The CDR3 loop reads CSIRRAYEQYF. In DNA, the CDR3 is TGCAGTATTAGACGGGCCTACGAGCAGTACTTC.

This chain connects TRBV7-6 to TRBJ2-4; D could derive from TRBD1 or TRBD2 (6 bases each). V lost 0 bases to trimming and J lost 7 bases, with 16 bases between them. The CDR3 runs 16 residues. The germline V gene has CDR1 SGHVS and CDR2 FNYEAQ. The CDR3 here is CASSLAGGRGGNIQYF. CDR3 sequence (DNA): TGTGCCAGCAGCTTAGCGGGCGGCCGAGGGGGGAACATTCAGTACTTC.

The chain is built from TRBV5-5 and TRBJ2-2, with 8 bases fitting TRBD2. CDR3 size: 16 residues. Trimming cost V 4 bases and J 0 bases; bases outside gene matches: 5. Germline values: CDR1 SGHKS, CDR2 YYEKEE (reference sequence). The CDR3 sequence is CASSLYSGANTGELFF. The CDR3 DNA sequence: TGTGCCAGCAGCCTATATAGCGGGGCGAACACCGGGGAGCTGTTTTTT.

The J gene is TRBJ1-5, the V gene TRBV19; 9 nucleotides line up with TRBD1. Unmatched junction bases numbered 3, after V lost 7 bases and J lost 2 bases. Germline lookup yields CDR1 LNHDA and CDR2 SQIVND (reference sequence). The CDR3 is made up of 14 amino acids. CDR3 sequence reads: CASTRTGGNQPQHF. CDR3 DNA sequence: TGTGCCAGTACCCGGACAGGGGGCAATCAGCCCCAGCATTTT.

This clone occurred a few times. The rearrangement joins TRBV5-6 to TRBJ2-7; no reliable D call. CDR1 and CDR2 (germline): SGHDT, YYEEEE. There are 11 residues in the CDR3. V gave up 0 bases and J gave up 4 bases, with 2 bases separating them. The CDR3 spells CASSLGYEQYF. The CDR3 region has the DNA TGTGCCAGCAGCTTGGGGTACGAGCAGTACTTC. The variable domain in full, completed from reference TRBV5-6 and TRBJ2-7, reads DAGVTQSPTHLIKTRGQQVTLRCSPKSGHDTVSWYQQALGQGPQFIFQYYEEEERQRGNFPDRFSGHQFPNYSSELNVNALLLGDSALYLCASSLGYEQYFGPGTRLTVT.

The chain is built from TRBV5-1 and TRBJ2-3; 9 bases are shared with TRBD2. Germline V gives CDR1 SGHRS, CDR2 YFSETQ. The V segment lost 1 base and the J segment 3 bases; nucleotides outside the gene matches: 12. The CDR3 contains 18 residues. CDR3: CASSLLLSGSFATDTQYF. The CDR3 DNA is TGCGCCAGCAGCTTGCTACTTAGCGGGAGTTTCGCAACAGATACGCAGTATTTT.

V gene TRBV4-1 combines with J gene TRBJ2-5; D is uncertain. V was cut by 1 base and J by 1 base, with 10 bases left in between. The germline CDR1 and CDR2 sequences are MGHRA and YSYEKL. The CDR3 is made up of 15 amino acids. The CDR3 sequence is CASSQVQNFQETQYF. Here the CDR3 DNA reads TGCGCCAGCAGCCAAGTACAGAACTTCCAAGAGACCCAGTACTTC.

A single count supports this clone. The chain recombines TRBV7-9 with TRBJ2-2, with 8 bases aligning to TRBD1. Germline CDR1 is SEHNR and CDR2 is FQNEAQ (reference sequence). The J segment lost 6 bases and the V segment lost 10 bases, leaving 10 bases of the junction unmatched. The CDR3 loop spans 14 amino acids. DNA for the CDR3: TGTGCCAACCAGGGGGCCCCTCAATCCGGGGAGCTGTTTTTT. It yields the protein CANQGAPQSGELFF.

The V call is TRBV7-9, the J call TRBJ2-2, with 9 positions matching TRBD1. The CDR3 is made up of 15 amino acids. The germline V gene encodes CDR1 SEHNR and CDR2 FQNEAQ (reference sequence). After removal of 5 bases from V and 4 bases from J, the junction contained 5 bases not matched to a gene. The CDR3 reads CASSLLTGGTGELFF. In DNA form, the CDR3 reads TGTGCCAGCAGCCTTCTGACAGGGGGCACCGGGGAGCTGTTTTTT.

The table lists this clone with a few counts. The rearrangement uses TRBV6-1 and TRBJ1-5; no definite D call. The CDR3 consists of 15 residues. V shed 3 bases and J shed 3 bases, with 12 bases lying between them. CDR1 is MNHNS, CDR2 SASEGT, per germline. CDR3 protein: CASSDVGLPNQPQHF. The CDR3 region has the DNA TGTGCCAGCAGTGACGTCGGGCTTCCCAATCAGCCCCAGCATTTT.

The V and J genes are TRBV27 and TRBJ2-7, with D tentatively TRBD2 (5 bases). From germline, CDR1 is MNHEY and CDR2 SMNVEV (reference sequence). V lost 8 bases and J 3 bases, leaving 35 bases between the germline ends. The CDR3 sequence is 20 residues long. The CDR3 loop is CASSASRPSDRGRYYYEQYF. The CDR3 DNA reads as TGTGCCAGCTCCGCGAGCAGACCCTCGGACCGGGGTAGGTACTACTACGAGCAGTACTTC.

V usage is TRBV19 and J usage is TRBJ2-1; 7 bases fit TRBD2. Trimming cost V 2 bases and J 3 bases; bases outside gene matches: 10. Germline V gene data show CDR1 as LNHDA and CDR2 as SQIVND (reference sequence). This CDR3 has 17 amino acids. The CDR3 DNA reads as TGTGCCAGTAGTATATTTCAACGGGACTACAACTACAATGAGCAGTTCTTC. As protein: CASSIFQRDYNYNEQFF.